This T cell receptor beta chain appears in the sequencing data of a study of blood T cell repertoires in COVID-19. The CDR3 spans 13 residues. Germline V CDR1 and CDR2: SNHLY, FYNNEI. V dropped 8 bases and J dropped 3 bases, with 10 bases sitting between them. This clone was seen just once. Methods used by the authors: The authors estimated nucleated cell counts from reference gene primer amplification. The data were produced by immunoSEQ multiplex PCR, yet TCRdb's version contains in-frame clones alone and is incomplete. The DNA was the basis for D and trimming; V, J and clone size are from that table. The data hold 150,000 or so clones, with 80% to 95% observed a single time.

The chain is built from TRBV2 and TRBJ1-4; D unclear. The sequenced material came from peripheral blood. This clonotype was sampled from a woman in her fifties or sixties with COVID-19, enrolled during active disease. CDR3 amino acids: CASQQNANEKLFF. The CDR3 coding sequence is TGTGCCAGCCAACAGAACGCTAATGAAAAACTGTTTTTT. The full variable domain, rest sourced from reference TRBV2 and TRBJ1-4, is EPEVTQTPSHQVTQMGQEVILRCVPISNHLYFYWYRQILGQKVEFLVSFYNNEISEKSEIFDDQFSVERPDGSNFTLKIRSTKLEDSAMYFCASQQNANEKLFFGSGTQLSVL.